This T cell receptor beta chain was captured in a study of shared clonotypes between healthy human individuals. Study in general: Researchers assigned three CD4 naive, three CD4 memory, two CD8 naive and one CD8 memory plate to each donor. Study conclusions and caveats: Lower generation probabilities were found for non-shared clonotypes than for those shared by all four donors.

Once extracted for a subset, genomic DNA was divided evenly among several immunoSEQ plates. Method: immunoSEQ multiplex PCR; TCRdb's copy keeps in-frame clones and lacks some. The table includes about 2.4 million clones, around nine tenths detected once. Of note for this clone: Its target is unknown.

Donors comprised healthy HIV-negative adults lacking recent acute infections or vaccinations. Germline values: CDR1 GTSNPN, CDR2 SVGIG (reference sequence). The CDR3 loop spans 15 amino acids. V shed 3 bases and J 0 bases; nucleotides not matched to a gene: 7. This rearrangement joins TRBV30 to TRBJ2-7, with 8 nucleotides matching TRBD2. The receptor comes from a man aged 18 to 35 in good health. The sample consisted of naive CD4+ T cells sorted from blood. Described subset: CD45RA+ positively selected. The CDR3 DNA reads TGTGCCTGGAGCCCTAGCGGGTTGAGCTCCTACGAGCAGTACTTC. Translated: CAWSPSGLSSYEQYF.